This T cell receptor (beta chain) is from a study of CXCR3 chemokines and chemotherapy response in bladder cancer (dated by TCRdb to 2022 to 2024). At the level of the whole study: The study tested whether activity of the CXCR3 chemokine system within human bladder cancer tumors predicted response to chemotherapy.

Receptors were amplified or captured by PCR. Sequenced on an Illumina HiSeq 2500. The public reads were quality trimmed at Q25 with fastp and then assembled into clones with MiXCR by TCRdb, keeping productive beta chains. One record per CDR3 amino acid sequence lists the most common genes and DNA. The sample table holds about 12,000 distinct CDR3 sequences, of which roughly 12% were seen once. The ten largest make up more than 25% of the sample. The V and J ends are trimmed by 4 bases and 4 bases, leaving 7 bases between them. The germline V gene (reference sequence) yields GTSNPN for CDR1 and SVGIG for CDR2. The CDR3 holds 11 amino acids from the cysteine to the phenylalanine. CDR3 DNA is the only sequence kept; it has 33 bases, read in frame from the first base. This clonotype was detected many times. Its recognized antigen is unknown. There are no base qualities to consult, and no much larger clone falls within one base.

The rearranged chain carries TRBV30 and TRBJ1-2, with the D gene too uncertain to name. The sample was acquired from a patient whose treatment included neoadjuvant chemotherapy. This sequence originates from a human donor with bladder cancer that did not respond to neoadjuvant chemotherapy. The nucleotide sequence is given as TGTGCCTGGACAGGCGTCTATGGCTACACCTTC. This gives the protein CAWTGVYGYTF. Full variable domain (CDR3 extended with the reference TRBV30 and TRBJ1-2 proteins): SQTIHQWPATLVQPVGSPLSLECTVEGTSNPNLYWYRQAAGRGLQLLFYSVGIGQISSEVPQNLSASRPQDRQFILSSKKLLLSDSGFYLCAWTGVYGYTFGSGTRLTVV.